This T cell receptor beta chain was found in a study of cytomegalovirus exposure and HLA in healthy donors. Study conclusions and caveats: Donors were assumed by presence/absence analyses to have roughly uniform sequencing depth.

As for this clone: Its antigen is unknown.

In the PCR, 60 Vbeta and 13 Jbeta primers were used. The table came from immunoSEQ multiplex PCR; TCRdb's copy has only in-frame clones and leaves some out. The profile covers about 67,000 clones, with about 70% appearing a single time and approximately 2% taken by the ten largest. The receptor comes from a woman in her 30s in good health and CMV-seronegative. Sample: PBMCs.

CDR3 coding DNA: TGTGCCAGCAGCGCTAGCGGGAGATTAGATACGCAGTATTTT. This translates into CASSASGRLDTQYF. The chain is built from TRBV9 and TRBJ2-3; 10 bases align to TRBD2. The V segment lost 3 bases and the J segment 5 bases; nucleotides outside the gene matches: 3. Germline V CDR1 and CDR2: SGDLS, YYNGEE. The CDR3 consists of 14 residues.